Below are 2 T cell receptor beta chains sequenced from a single sample in a study of neurological immune-mediated disorders (dated by TCRdb to about 2019). Library method: 5' RACE. The sequencer listed for this sample is Illumina HiSeq 2500. TCRdb applied fastp at Q25 and MiXCR to the public reads, then kept only in-frame beta chains. Every distinct CDR3 protein forms one entry, paired with its most common genes and DNA. The sample includes about 46,000 distinct CDR3 sequences, with roughly 3% observed a single time. The ten largest clones take up about 15% of the sample. The sequenced sample was PBMCs. The receptors shown here come from a woman aged 50 to 60 with multiple sclerosis.

This clonotype was detected many times. The chain combines TRBV7-8 with TRBJ1-2, with D possibly TRBD1 on 6 matching bases. Germline V lookup: CDR1 SGHVS, CDR2 FQNEAQ. The CDR3 runs 17 residues. Trimming removed 4 bases at V and 0 bases at J, with 18 bases between. CDR3 loop: CASSSHSATGANYGYTF. The CDR3 DNA reads TGTGCCAGCAGCTCACATAGCGCGACAGGAGCTAACTATGGCTACACCTTC.

This clonotype was observed at least ten times. CDR3 sequence (DNA): TGCGCCAGCAGCTTGGACCCTAACAATGAGCAGTTCTTC. It yields the protein CASSLDPNNEQFF. This chain uses TRBV5-1 with TRBJ2-1; D call uncertain. Germline V gene lookup returns CDR1 SGHRS and CDR2 YFSETQ. V lost 0 bases and J 5 bases, leaving 6 bases between the germline ends. The CDR3 has 13 residues. Based on the CDR3 plus reference TRBV5-1 and TRBJ2-1, the full variable domain is KAGVTQTPRYLIKTRGQQVTLSCSPISGHRSVSWYQQTPGQGLQFLFEYFSETQRNKGNFPGRFSGRQFSNSRSEMNVSTLELGDSALYLCASSLDPNNEQFFGPGTRLTVL.